The 22 T cell receptor beta chains below come from one sample, sequenced in a study of vaccination and CD4 T cells after COVID-19. Treatment given: approximately nine-day PBMC culture with coronavirus spike peptide pools or control peptides (ViraFEST assay). Investigators obtained the unexposed donor's CD4+ T cells before the COVID-19 pandemic (2011-2018). Which antigens these TCRs recognize remains unknown. Cultured CD4+ T cells had their DNA profiled by the Oncomine TCR Beta short-read assay. MiXCR, run by TCRdb on the PCR reads, gives a single entry per CDR3 protein. The sample shows 6,500 to 7,500 distinct CDR3 sequences, around half of them seen only once. The source material was CD4+ T cells from blood, cultured in vitro. These receptors all come from a human donor in good health.

The V and J genes are TRBV20-1 and TRBJ2-5, with D perhaps matching TRBD2 (6 bases). CDR1 DFQATT and CDR2 SNEGSKA come from the germline V gene (reference sequence). The V gene lost 3 bases and the J gene lost 4 bases, with 21 bases spanning the gap. The CDR3 contains 16 residues. The CDR3 sequence: CSASESGGTVIETQYF. Here the CDR3 DNA reads TGCAGTGCTAGTGAATCCGGGGGTACTGTCATAGAGACCCAGTACTTC.

V usage is TRBV6-1 and J usage is TRBJ1-1, with 7 bases identical to TRBD1. V shed 6 bases and J 5 bases; nucleotides not matched to a gene: 6. The CDR3 is 13 residues long. CDR1 MNHNS and CDR2 SASEGT come from the germline V gene. The DNA of the CDR3 is TGTGCCAGCAGCCGACAGGGAGGGACTGAAGCTTTCTTT. Translation gives CASSRQGGTEAFF.

V gene TRBV12-3 or TRBV12-4 combines with J gene TRBJ1-1; D unclear. Trimming removed 5 bases at V and 0 bases at J, with 10 bases between. The CDR3 runs to 14 residues. The CDR3 region is CASSLARLNTEAFF. The CDR3 nucleotides are TGTGCCAGCAGTCTCGCCAGATTGAACACTGAAGCTTTCTTT.

A few counts support this clonotype. The chain uses TRBV11-2 and TRBJ2-2; maybe TRBD2 (6 bases). Germline assignment: CDR1 SGHAT and CDR2 FQNNGV. Trimming pared 8 bases from V and 1 base from J, leaving 17 bases between. The CDR3 contains 16 residues. The CDR3 DNA sequence: TGTGCCAGCGGACCCGGGGGAAAGGTGAACACCGGGGAGCTGTTTTTT. Encoded protein: CASGPGGKVNTGELFF.

The chain combines TRBV7-2 with TRBJ2-1, with 7 positions matching TRBD2. Per the germline V gene, CDR1 is SGHTA and CDR2 is FQGNSA. This CDR3 is built from 15 residues. Germline trimming cut 1 base from V and 5 bases from J; bases unmatched to any gene: 5. CDR3 sequence: CASSLGSSGHNEQFF. The CDR3 nucleotides read TGTGCCAGCAGCTTAGGTTCTAGCGGCCACAATGAGCAGTTCTTC.

V usage is TRBV20-1 and J usage is TRBJ2-3, with 13 bases identical to TRBD2. The germline V gene encodes CDR1 DFQATT and CDR2 SNEGSKA (reference sequence). The V gene end was trimmed by 4 bases and the J gene end by 5 bases; junction bases not matched to a gene: 9. The CDR3 is 16 residues long. The CDR3 DNA is TGCAGTGCTACCCCAACTAGCGGGAGGGCCCGAGATACGCAGTATTTT. It specifies CSATPTSGRARDTQYF.

By sample share, this clonotype is medium-sized. The rearrangement links TRBV15 to TRBJ2-2; D is possibly TRBD1 or TRBD2 (5 bases each). This CDR3 has 16 residues. Germline CDR1 reads LNHNV; CDR2 reads YYDKDF (reference sequence). Deletions cut 1 base from V and 0 bases from J, with 9 bases between. The CDR3, as DNA: TGTGCCACCAGCAGAGGGGGGACGCCGAACACCGGGGAGCTGTTTTTT. Protein sequence: CATSRGGTPNTGELFF.

There are a few counts of this clonotype. The gene calls are TRBV15 and TRBJ1-4; TRBD1 is a possible D gene (5 bases). Germline V gene data show CDR1 as LNHNV and CDR2 as YYDKDF (reference sequence). Trimming stripped 0 bases from V and 7 bases from J, with 15 bases between. The CDR3 totals 16 residues. The CDR3 sequence is CATSRDAQGWGEKLFF. The CDR3, as DNA: TGTGCCACCAGCAGAGATGCTCAGGGATGGGGTGAAAAACTGTTTTTT.

V is TRBV19 and J is TRBJ2-3; D unresolved. Trimming stripped 2 bases from V and 5 bases from J, with 14 bases between. This CDR3 is built from 15 residues. CDR1 and CDR2 from the germline V gene are LNHDA and SQIVND (reference sequence). CDR3 nucleotides: TGTGCCAGTAGTATAAGCCTCACAGCAGGAGATACGCAGTATTTT. Amino acid sequence: CASSISLTAGDTQYF.

The genes are TRBV2 and TRBJ1-5, with a possible D match to TRBD1 (5 bases). The CDR3 is 15 amino acids. Trimming shortened V by 4 bases and J by 6 bases, and 16 bases separated the two germline ends. Germline V gene lookup returns CDR1 SNHLY and CDR2 FYNNEI. The CDR3 DNA reads TGTGCCAGCAGTGGGGGCCTACCGTTTAGTCAGCCCCAGCATTTT. It codes for CASSGGLPFSQPQHF.

V is TRBV19 and J is TRBJ1-1, with a tentative D call TRBD1 (5 bases). Germline CDR1 and CDR2: LNHDA and SQIVND (reference sequence). Trimming took off 5 bases at V and 0 bases at J, with 19 bases between the two ends. The CDR3 runs 17 residues. The CDR3 coding sequence is TGTGCCAGTAGTGGCTCCCGACAGAGCAGGGTGAACACTGAAGCTTTCTTT. Residues: CASSGSRQSRVNTEAFF.

This rearrangement joins TRBV21-1 to TRBJ1-1. TRBV21-1 is described as a pseudogene. The CDR3 covers 15 residues. As DNA, the CDR3 is TGTGCCAGCAGCAAAGGAGAAAACCTCTCCACTGAAGCTTTCTTT. Translation: CASSKGENLSTEAFF.

The chain recombines TRBV20-1 with TRBJ1-4; D remains unclear. CDR3 length: 13 amino acids. V lost 1 base to trimming and J lost 3 bases, with 6 bases between them. Germline-derived CDR1 and CDR2 are DFQATT and SNEGSKA (reference sequence). In nucleotides, the CDR3 is TGCAGTGCTAGAGCTCCACCTAATGAAAAACTGTTTTTT. This encodes CSARAPPNEKLFF.

This clonotype was recorded once. The genes are TRBV18 and TRBJ1-2; D gene unclear. CDR3 length: 13 residues. CDR1 KGHSH and CDR2 LQKENI come from the germline V gene. V was clipped by 5 bases and J by 7 bases, with 14 bases between them. The CDR3 sequence: CASSGLENGGYTF. The DNA of the CDR3 is TGTGCCAGCTCAGGCCTGGAAAACGGTGGCTACACCTTC.

This clonotype was observed a handful of times. This chain uses TRBV19 with TRBJ2-2, with 7 bases lining up with TRBD1. This CDR3 spans 14 amino acids. After removal of 4 bases from V and 5 bases from J, the junction contained 4 bases not matched to a gene. The germline gives CDR1 LNHDA, CDR2 SQIVND (reference sequence). The CDR3 region is CASSTNRGTGELFF. In DNA, the CDR3 is TGTGCCAGTAGTACTAACAGGGGTACCGGGGAGCTGTTTTTT.

V gene TRBV27 combines with J gene TRBJ2-7; TRBD1 aligns across 10 bases. With 6 bases clipped from V and 6 bases from J, the junction kept 5 bases outside the gene matches. The CDR3 is 13 amino acids. Germline V lookup: CDR1 MNHEY, CDR2 SMNVEV (reference sequence). CDR3 amino acids: CASSRQGAGEQYF. CDR3 bases: TGTGCCAGCAGCCGACAGGGGGCCGGCGAGCAGTACTTC.

The chain uses TRBV11-2 and TRBJ2-7; 7 nucleotides line up with TRBD1. This CDR3 is built from 15 residues. Germline V CDR1 and CDR2: SGHAT, FQNNGV. After removal of 2 bases from V and 2 bases from J, the junction contained 6 bases not matched to a gene. The CDR3 DNA reads TGTGCCAGCAGCTTACATGGACAGGTAGCCTACGAGCAGTACTTC. This encodes CASSLHGQVAYEQYF.

This clonotype has more than one count but fewer than ten. This rearrangement joins TRBV20-1 to TRBJ2-5; 8 nucleotides match TRBD1. The CDR3 spans 13 residues. V dropped 6 bases and J dropped 4; count of bases not matched to a gene: 7. Germline CDR1 and CDR2: DFQATT and SNEGSKA (reference sequence). This CDR3 reads CSATRTGTETQYF. The CDR3 bases are TGCAGTGCCACCCGGACAGGGACAGAGACCCAGTACTTC.

The rearrangement links TRBV6-2 or TRBV6-3 to TRBJ2-2; D ambiguous. With 4 bases removed from V and 8 bases from J, the gap between germline ends came to 11 bases. The CDR3 runs 13 residues. Germline CDR1 MNHEY, CDR2 SVGEGT. CDR3 amino acids: CASSSIFSGELFF. The DNA of the CDR3 is TGTGCCAGCAGTTCTATCTTCAGTGGGGAGCTGTTTTTT.

The chain carries TRBV15 and TRBJ2-7; D is unclear. Germline CDR1 LNHNV, CDR2 YYDKDF (reference sequence). This CDR3 spans 14 amino acids. The germline V and J ends were trimmed by 7 bases and 1 base, with 14 bases remaining between them. CDR3 in amino acids: CATTTDRGSYEQYF. CDR3 in DNA: TGTGCCACCACTACGGACCGCGGATCCTACGAGCAGTACTTC.

The gene calls are TRBV7-9 and TRBJ1-2; the D gene is possibly TRBD1 (5 bases). The CDR3 is 13 amino acids. The ends were cut back, 4 bases at V and 11 bases at J, with 17 bases in the middle. Germline values: CDR1 SEHNR, CDR2 FQNEAQ (reference sequence). The CDR3 reads CASSSLTALAYTF. In DNA, the CDR3 is TGTGCCAGCAGCTCCCTGACAGCGCTAGCATACACCTTC. Complete variable domain (other parts from reference TRBV7-9 and TRBJ1-2): DTGVSQNPRHKITKRGQNVTFRCDPISEHNRLYWYRQTLGQGPEFLTYFQNEAQLEKSRLLSDRFSAERPKGSFSTLEIQRTEQGDSAMYLCASSSLTALAYTFGSGTRLTVV.

This clonotype was counted once. CDR3 protein: CASSLQAYNEQFF. CDR3 nucleotide sequence: TGTGCCAGCAGCTTACAGGCATACAATGAGCAGTTCTTC. This chain joins TRBV7-2 and TRBJ2-1, with D unresolved. Trimming removed 2 bases from V and 4 bases from J, with 6 bases in between. Germline CDR1 reads SGHTA; CDR2 reads FQGNSA. This CDR3 has 13 amino acids.